The source of this T cell receptor beta chain is a study of human T cells and chemical hapten exposure. Using its own MiXCR run on the RACE reads, TCRdb lists one record per CDR3 protein. The sample lists approximately 41,000 distinct CDR3 sequences, around 9.5% seen once, with over 20% in the top ten. Comments on this clonotype: A junction end diverges from the germline sequence, so it may reflect a read error.

The CDR3 is made up of 11 amino acids. CDR1 is DFQATT and CDR2 is SNEGSKA in the germline V gene (reference sequence). Indicated time point: patch test 3, about 24 weeks after DPC sensitization. The treatment is: therapeutic diphenylcyclopropenone sensitization with weekly scalp DPC. The template was total RNA from unfractionated whole blood. This clonotype was obtained from a man in his fifties with alopecia areata. Some clones in this sample may be carry-over from other donors' samples. The chain links TRBV20-1 to TRBJ2-5, with a tentative D call TRBD1 (6 bases). Source: whole blood, taken in connection with sensitization to the hapten diphenylcyclopropenone (DPC). CDR3 in DNA: TGCAGTGTGGGGGCGAAGGAGACTCAGTACTTC. Protein: CSVGAKETQYF.